This T cell receptor beta chain was profiled in a study of blood T cell repertoires in COVID-19. The germline V gene has CDR1 SGHRS and CDR2 YFSETQ. The CDR3 sequence is 12 residues long. Trimming stripped 0 bases from V and 7 bases from J, with 6 bases between. Profiled with immunoSEQ multiplex PCR; TCRdb holds only in-frame clones, not every one. The data show fewer than 300,000 clones, 75% to 90% seen once. The rearrangement joins TRBV5-1 to TRBJ2-3; weak D call: TRBD2 (5 bases). The sequenced sample consisted of PBMCs or T cells enriched from blood (not recorded which). The clonotype originates from a woman between 50 and 59 years old who had recovered from COVID-19. The CDR3 sequence is CASSLAGNTQYF. As DNA, the CDR3 is TGCGCCAGCAGCTTGGCCGGGAATACGCAGTATTTT.